The next 20 T cell receptor beta chains were all read from a single sample in a study of identical twins. TCRdb re-called the 5' RACE reads through MiXCR, storing one row per CDR3 protein. The data contain under 300,000 distinct CDR3 sequences, about 9% of them singletons. The sample also formed part of further work on yellow fever vaccine responses in identical twins.

The sample consisted of CD8+ T cells sorted from blood. These receptors were obtained from a woman aged 18-29 years in good health.

This clonotype was seen a handful of times. V and J are TRBV5-1 and TRBJ2-7; D gene uncertain. Germline V gene lookup returns CDR1 SGHRS and CDR2 YFSETQ. This CDR3 contains 14 residues. V lost 4 bases, J lost 2 bases, and 13 bases lay in between. This CDR3 reads CASSPPLPTYEQYF. Written as DNA, the CDR3 is TGCGCCAGCAGCCCCCCATTGCCAACCTACGAGCAGTACTTC.

This clonotype was recorded at least ten times. The chain employs TRBV7-9 and TRBJ2-7; perhaps D is TRBD1 or TRBD2 (5 bases each). V lost 4 bases to trimming and J lost 7 bases, with 14 bases between them. Germline assignment: CDR1 SEHNR and CDR2 FQNEAQ (reference sequence). The CDR3 totals 13 residues. The CDR3 DNA is TGTGCCAGCAGCTCGGGACGGTCCTTGGAGCAGTACTTC. It specifies CASSSGRSLEQYF. Based on the CDR3 plus reference TRBV7-9 and TRBJ2-7, the full variable domain is DTGVSQNPRHKITKRGQNVTFRCDPISEHNRLYWYRQTLGQGPEFLTYFQNEAQLEKSRLLSDRFSAERPKGSFSTLEIQRTEQGDSAMYLCASSSGRSLEQYFGPGTRLTVT.

This clonotype was detected ten times or more. The chain is built from TRBV29-1 and TRBJ2-7; D uncertain. This CDR3 is built from 14 residues. Germline assignment: CDR1 SQVTM and CDR2 ANQGSEA. V was clipped by 0 bases and J by 2 bases, with 11 bases between them. The CDR3 DNA is TGCAGCGTTGAAGATCCTGGAGAGACCTACGAGCAGTACTTC. The encoded protein is CSVEDPGETYEQYF.

The chain joins TRBV6-5 to TRBJ2-5, with D possibly being TRBD1 (6 bases). Trimming pared 0 bases from V and 4 bases from J, leaving 12 bases between. The CDR3 has 15 amino acids. Germline V gene data show CDR1 as MNHEY and CDR2 as SVGAGI. This chain's CDR3 is CASSYSQGPGETQYF. CDR3 bases: TGTGCCAGCAGTTACTCTCAGGGGCCGGGAGAGACCCAGTACTTC.

The rearrangement uses TRBV27 and TRBJ2-7, with 14 bases aligning to TRBD2. Germline CDR1 reads MNHEY; CDR2 reads SMNVEV (reference sequence). CDR3 length equals 16 residues. Germline trimming cut 7 bases from V and 3 bases from J; bases unmatched to any gene: 8. This CDR3 reads CASTQTGLAGDYEQYF. DNA for the CDR3: TGTGCCAGCACCCAGACGGGACTAGCGGGGGACTACGAGCAGTACTTC.

There are a few counts of this clonotype. The rearrangement joins TRBV6-1 to TRBJ1-1; 7 nucleotides match TRBD1. Germline V CDR1 and CDR2: MNHNS, SASEGT. The CDR3 has 13 amino acids. J was trimmed by 1 base and V by 10 bases; bases with no gene match: 6. The CDR3 coding sequence is TGTGCCACCCACAGGGGAGAGAACACTGAAGCTTTCTTT. It yields the protein CATHRGENTEAFF.

This clonotype has more than one count but fewer than ten. The chain recombines TRBV20-1 with TRBJ2-7, with D possibly being TRBD1 or TRBD2 (5 bases each). This CDR3 is 15 amino acids long. The V end lost 3 bases, the J end lost 1 base, and 16 bases lay between the germline ends. The V gene's germline CDR1 is DFQATT and CDR2 SNEGSKA (reference sequence). CDR3 amino acids: CSARGTEDFSYEQYF. The CDR3 DNA reads as TGCAGTGCTAGGGGGACCGAGGACTTTTCCTACGAGCAGTACTTC.

This clonotype was counted ten times or more. The chain carries TRBV15 and TRBJ2-2; D not resolved. Trimming took off 8 bases at V and 0 bases at J, with 10 bases between the two ends. This CDR3 spans 14 amino acids. The germline V gene has CDR1 LNHNV and CDR2 YYDKDF (reference sequence). CDR3 sequence reads: CATGPTPNTGELFF. Written as DNA, the CDR3 is TGTGCCACCGGCCCGACTCCGAACACCGGGGAGCTGTTTTTT.

Ten or more counts support this clonotype. CDR3 bases: TGTGCCAGCACCGAGGGGCGGGGTACCTACAATGAGCAGTTCTTC. It is translated as CASTEGRGTYNEQFF. The chain uses TRBV9 and TRBJ2-1; D perhaps matches TRBD2 (6 bases). The CDR3 spans 15 residues. Trimming took 6 bases from V and 2 from J, leaving 15 bases between them. Per the germline V gene, CDR1 is SGDLS and CDR2 is YYNGEE.

The gene calls are TRBV25-1 and TRBJ2-3; D is undetermined. This CDR3 contains 13 residues. The ends were cut back, 3 bases at V and 0 bases at J, with 4 bases in the middle. CDR1 and CDR2 from the germline V gene are MGHDK and SYGVNS. The DNA for the CDR3 is TGTGCCAGCAGTGAGACTAGCACAGATACGCAGTATTTT. Translating it yields CASSETSTDTQYF.

This clonotype has at least ten counts. The gene calls are TRBV6-1 and TRBJ2-1; 7 bases line up with TRBD1. The ends lost 6 bases at V and 9 bases at J; junction bases unmatched: 8. This CDR3 has 13 residues. CDR1 is MNHNS and CDR2 is SASEGT in the germline V gene. The CDR3 protein is CASSPGQLLEQFF. The CDR3 DNA sequence: TGTGCCAGCAGCCCGGGACAGCTCCTTGAGCAGTTCTTC.

This rearrangement joins TRBV20-1 to TRBJ1-1; 7 nucleotides agree with TRBD1. CDR1 and CDR2 from the germline V gene are DFQATT and SNEGSKA (reference sequence). V shed 3 bases, J shed 7 bases, and the junction held 14 bases outside the gene matches. The CDR3 contains 15 residues. The CDR3 here is CSASALGGATIEAFF. The DNA for the CDR3 is TGCAGTGCTAGTGCCCTAGGGGGCGCCACTATTGAAGCTTTCTTT.

This chain links TRBV7-6 with TRBJ1-6, with no clear D. Germline values: CDR1 SGHVS, CDR2 FNYEAQ. This CDR3 has 16 amino acids. Trimming stripped 0 bases from V and 7 bases from J, with 13 bases between. CDR3 sequence: CASSLARRGRNSPLHF. The DNA of the CDR3 is TGTGCCAGCAGCTTAGCGCGGAGAGGGAGGAATTCACCCCTCCACTTT.

The V gene is TRBV6-1, the J gene TRBJ2-2; D might be TRBD1 or TRBD2, each matching 5 bases. Trimming took off 6 bases at V and 5 bases at J, with 13 bases between the two ends. The CDR3 runs 14 residues. The V gene's germline CDR1 is MNHNS and CDR2 SASEGT. The CDR3 is CASRRGGWTGELFF. CDR3 in DNA: TGTGCCAGCAGGAGGGGCGGATGGACCGGGGAGCTGTTTTTT.

The sample holds many counts of this clonotype. The chain recombines TRBV20-1 with TRBJ2-1, with 13 bases matching TRBD2. Trimming took 0 bases from V and 1 from J; bases not matched to a gene: 15. The CDR3 loop spans 21 amino acids. Germline lookup yields CDR1 DFQATT and CDR2 SNEGSKA (reference sequence). CDR3 sequence reads: CSARDLLGLAGRGGSYNEQFF. In DNA, the CDR3 is TGCAGTGCTAGAGATCTTTTGGGACTAGCGGGAAGGGGTGGATCCTACAATGAGCAGTTCTTC.

The chain links TRBV7-3 to TRBJ2-1, with D tentatively TRBD2 (6 bases). The CDR3 loop spans 16 amino acids. Per germline, CDR1 SGHTA and CDR2 FQGTGA. Deletions cut 1 base from V and 4 bases from J, with 14 bases between. CDR3 sequence (DNA): TGTGCCAGCAGCTTAATGAGCGGGCCCGATTACAATGAGCAGTTCTTC. This translates into CASSLMSGPDYNEQFF. Using reference TRBV7-3 and TRBJ2-1 for the parts outside the CDR3, the full variable domain is GAGVSQTPSNKVTEKGKYVELRCDPISGHTALYWYRQSLGQGPEFLIYFQGTGAADDSGLPNDRFFAVRPEGSVSTLKIQRTERGDSAVYLCASSLMSGPDYNEQFFGPGTRLTVL.

CDR3 sequence (DNA): TGTGCCAGCAGTTTATATTCTAGCGGGAGCTACAATGAGCAGTTCTTC. Amino acid sequence: CASSLYSSGSYNEQFF. The V and J genes are TRBV27 and TRBJ2-1; 10 bases are a match to TRBD2. V was clipped by 1 base and J by 3 bases; unmatched bases: 3. This CDR3 contains 16 residues. Germline CDR1 MNHEY, CDR2 SMNVEV (reference sequence).

This clonotype was seen more than once but under ten times. One end of the junction does not line up with germline, which may come from a read error. V gene TRBV27 combines with J gene TRBJ2-2; possible D gene TRBD1, 6 bases. CDR1 and CDR2 from the germline V gene are MNHEY and SMNVEV (reference sequence). This CDR3 has 13 residues. In DNA, the CDR3 is TGTCCCAGTAGGACAGAAAACACCGGGGAGCTGTTTTTT. Protein: CPSRTENTGELFF.

The chain employs TRBV7-9 and TRBJ2-1, with D hard to call. Germline CDR1 reads SEHNR; CDR2 reads FQNEAQ (reference sequence). Between the trimmed V and J ends, which lost 3 bases and 0 bases, there was a span of 9 bases. This CDR3 contains 15 residues. The CDR3 here is CASSFDESSYNEQFF. CDR3 nucleotides: TGTGCCAGCAGCTTCGACGAGAGCTCCTACAATGAGCAGTTCTTC.

This clonotype turned up a few times. The chain combines TRBV4-2 with TRBJ2-1; 11 positions agree with TRBD2. The CDR3 loop spans 17 amino acids. The germline gives CDR1 LGHNA, CDR2 YNFKEQ. V shed 4 bases and J 5 bases; nucleotides not matched to a gene: 10. The CDR3 loop is CASSLANPGLADNEQFF. The DNA for the CDR3 is TGTGCCAGCAGCCTCGCCAACCCGGGACTAGCGGACAATGAGCAGTTCTTC.